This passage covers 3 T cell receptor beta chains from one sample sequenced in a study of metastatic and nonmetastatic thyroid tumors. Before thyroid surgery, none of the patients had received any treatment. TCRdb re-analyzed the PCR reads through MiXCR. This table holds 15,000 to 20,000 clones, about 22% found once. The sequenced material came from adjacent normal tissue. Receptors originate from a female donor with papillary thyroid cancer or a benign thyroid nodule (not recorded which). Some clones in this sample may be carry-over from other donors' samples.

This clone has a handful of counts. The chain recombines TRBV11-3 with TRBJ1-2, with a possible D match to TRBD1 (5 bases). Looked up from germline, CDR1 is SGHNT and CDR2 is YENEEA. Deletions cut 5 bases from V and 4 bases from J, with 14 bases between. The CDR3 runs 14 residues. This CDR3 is CASSQEAGTYGYTF. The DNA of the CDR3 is TGTGCCAGCAGCCAAGAGGCCGGGACCTATGGCTACACCTTC. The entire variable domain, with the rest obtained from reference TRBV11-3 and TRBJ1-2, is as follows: EAGVVQSPRYKIIEKKQPVAFWCNPISGHNTLYWYLQNLGQGPELLIRYENEEAVDDSQLPKDRFSAERLKGVDSTLKIQPAELGDSAVYLCASSQEAGTYGYTFGSGTRLTVV.

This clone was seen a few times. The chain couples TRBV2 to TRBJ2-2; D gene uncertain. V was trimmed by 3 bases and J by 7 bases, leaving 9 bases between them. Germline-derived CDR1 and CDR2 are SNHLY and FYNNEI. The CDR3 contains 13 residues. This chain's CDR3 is CASSDKVDGELFF. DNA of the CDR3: TGTGCCAGCAGTGACAAGGTGGACGGGGAGCTGTTTTTT.

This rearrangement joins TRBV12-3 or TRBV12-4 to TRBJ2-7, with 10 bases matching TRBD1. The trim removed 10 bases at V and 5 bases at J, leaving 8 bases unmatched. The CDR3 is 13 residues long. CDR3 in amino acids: CATGTGAFDEQYF. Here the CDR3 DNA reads TGTGCCACCGGGACAGGGGCATTCGACGAGCAGTACTTC.